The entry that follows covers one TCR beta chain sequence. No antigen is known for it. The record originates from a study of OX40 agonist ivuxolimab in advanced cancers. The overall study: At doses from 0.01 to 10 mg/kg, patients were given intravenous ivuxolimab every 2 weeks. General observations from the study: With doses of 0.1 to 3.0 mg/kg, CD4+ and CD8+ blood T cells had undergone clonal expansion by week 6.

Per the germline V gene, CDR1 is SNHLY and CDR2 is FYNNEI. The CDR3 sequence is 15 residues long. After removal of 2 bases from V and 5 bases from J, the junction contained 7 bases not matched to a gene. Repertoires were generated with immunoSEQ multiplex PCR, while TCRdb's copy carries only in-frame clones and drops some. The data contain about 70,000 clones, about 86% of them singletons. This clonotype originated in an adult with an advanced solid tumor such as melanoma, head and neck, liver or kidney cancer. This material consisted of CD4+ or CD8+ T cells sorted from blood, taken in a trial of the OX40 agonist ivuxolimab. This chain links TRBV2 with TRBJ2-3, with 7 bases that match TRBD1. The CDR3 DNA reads TGTGCCAGCAGTGAAAGGGGGCTAGCAGGAGATACGCAGTATTTT. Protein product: CASSERGLAGDTQYF.